This T cell receptor (beta chain) comes out of a study of tissue T cells after allogeneic stem cell transplantation. This CDR3 is 15 amino acids long. Losses at the gene ends were 8 bases for V and 4 bases for J; bases not matched to a gene: 10. Per germline, CDR1 LNHDA and CDR2 SQIVND (reference sequence). Only in-frame clones appear in the TCRdb table, and some are missing; sequencing was by immunoSEQ multiplex PCR. The table includes 25,000 to 35,000 clones, over 75% detected once. The chain combines TRBV19 with TRBJ1-2, with TRBD1 matching over 10 bases. The sample was blood, taken before transplantation. This clonotype was sampled from a woman aged 18-49 years who later had graft-versus-host disease after an allogeneic stem cell transplant. Written as DNA, the CDR3 is TGTGCCAGTCGCGGGACAGGGGAACGGGGCTATGGCTACACCTTC. It specifies CASRGTGERGYGYTF.